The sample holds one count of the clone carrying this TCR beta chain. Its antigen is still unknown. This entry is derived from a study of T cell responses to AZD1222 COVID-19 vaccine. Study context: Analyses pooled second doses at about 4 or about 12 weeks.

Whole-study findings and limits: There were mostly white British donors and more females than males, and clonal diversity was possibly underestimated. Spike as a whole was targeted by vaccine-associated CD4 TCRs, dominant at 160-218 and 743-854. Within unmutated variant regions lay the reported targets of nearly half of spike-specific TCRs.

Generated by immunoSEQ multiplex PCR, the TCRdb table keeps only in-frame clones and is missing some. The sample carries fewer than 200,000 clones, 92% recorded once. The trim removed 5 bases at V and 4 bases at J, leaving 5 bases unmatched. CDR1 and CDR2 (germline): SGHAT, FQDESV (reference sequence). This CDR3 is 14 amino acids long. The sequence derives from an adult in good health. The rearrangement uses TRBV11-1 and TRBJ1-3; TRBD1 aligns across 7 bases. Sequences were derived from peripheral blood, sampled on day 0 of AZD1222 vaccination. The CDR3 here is CASSRTGAGNTIYF. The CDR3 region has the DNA TGTGCCAGCAGCCGAACAGGGGCCGGAAACACCATATATTTT.